This T cell receptor beta chain is from a study of cytomegalovirus exposure and HLA in healthy donors listed by TCRdb under 2017. Broadly, across the study: An earlier analysis of roughly 630 of the donors reported roughly 300 Gb of sequence data and 117 million unique TCR beta sequences from about 179 million T cells. An early release that covered roughly 600 HLA-typed donors contained about 290 gigabases of sequencing data and around 80 million unique TCR sequences. Of the roughly 400 genotyped donors, roughly 76% were placed in the genetic ancestry cluster associated with self-reported Caucasian donors. The study aimed to test whether signatures of past pathogen exposure could be identified by cataloging public T cell receptors. The study profiled the T cell repertoires of some 610 subjects by immunosequencing and related them to cytomegalovirus serostatus. A separate validation cohort of approximately 130 different subjects was used in addition to the roughly 670-subject first cohort. To predict cytomegalovirus infection status, the study combined high-throughput TCR immunosequencing, statistical association of individual TCRs with disease status, and machine learning. To study patterns of TCR occurrence, a later analysis re-analyzed previously published TCR beta repertoires from around 660 donors and added high-resolution HLA genotyping. Rather than using new phenotypic data, the later analysis identified candidate immune exposures from TCR beta sequences and from how often those sequences occurred across donors. An earlier analysis of some 600 of the donors applied high-throughput TCR beta sequencing to assess whether each TCR beta V gene segment acted as functional or pseudogenic. Donor age, sex, ethnicity and CMV serostatus were compiled alongside the repertoire data. A later genetic analysis used genome-wide SNP genotypes for about 65% of the roughly 700 donors, treating that subset as a discovery cohort. All discovery cohort repertoires had been generated using a single sequencing platform. HLA typing covered class I and class II loci at four-digit resolution. The number of donors typed differed by locus, with about 629-630 for A, B, C, DRB1 and DQB1, over 500 for DQA1, 600 to 610 for DPA1, and over 400 for DPB1. Because of strong linkage in the cohort, roughly five DR-DQ haplotypes were treated as single units for association and clustering. Among about 370 genotyped donors of the cohort, an average of roughly 230,000 unique TCR beta nucleotide sequences was sequenced per donor, of which roughly 17% were non-productive. Study-wide findings and limitations: Cytomegalovirus status was reported to be diagnosed by the classifier with high specificity and sensitivity in both the original and validation cohorts. In a later analysis, the rate of TCR association differed among HLA loci, with DRB1 alleles having the most associated TCRs and HLA-C alleles having the fewest. Broadly in line with IMGT annotations, most TCR beta V segments showed up in productive rearrangements about 87% or about 30% of the time in an earlier analysis of roughly 590 of the donors. Because HLA typing was unavailable for some donors at each locus, only the typed subset was used in association tests. The cohort was sequenced for TCR beta chains only, and without alpha or paired-chain data the features that could be detected were limited. According to a later analysis, parvovirus B19, influenza, CMV and Epstein-Barr virus appeared linked to several top co-occurrence clusters. Assigning TCR associations to individual alleles was difficult when HLA alleles, especially DR and DQ, strongly co-occurred. A further reported finding was that TCR beta sequences accurately predicted the HLA-A and HLA-B alleles for most subjects in the first cohort. The sequencing pipeline was judged likely to have produced a cluster of highly shared sequence variants as a technical artifact. Linkage disequilibrium might explain the correlated functional status among segregating V segments, but an unknown experimental factor could not be ruled out. While some public TCRs were present in many individuals, most TCR sequences turned up only very rarely across donors. In the study, about 150 TCR beta chains were listed as associated with cytomegalovirus. A later analysis found that most CMV-associated TCR beta chains appeared HLA-restricted, with HLA associations seemingly driven largely by CMV exposure. Three of the identified cytomegalovirus-associated TCR beta chains were confirmed in vitro to be specific for cytomegalovirus antigens. In a later analysis, HLA-associated TCR beta chains were found to be more clonally expanded and to have lower generation probabilities than equally common non-associated chains. Compared with the approximately 720-donor mean, donors in an Asian-associated ancestry cluster had fewer N-insertions in productive TCRs, according to a later genetic analysis. Immune exposure information for the cohort was limited to CMV serostatus. In a later analysis, 16,951 TCR beta sequences were associated with specific HLA alleles at a false discovery rate of 0.05. The presence/absence analyses assumed that sequencing depth was roughly uniform across donors, and that assumption may not be true. A later genetic analysis associated a missense DCLRE1C variant with V-gene and J-gene trimming of TCR beta chains, and an independent cohort replicated the association. Some IMGT-functional V segments, including TRBV6-2 and TRBV6-3, could not be told apart with the 87-base-pair reads, so those segments were excluded. The earlier analysis of approximately 560 of the donors excluded seventeen rarely observed V segments, including chromosome 9 orphons, because counts were too low. The authors suggested that the approach could potentially be extended to other disease states and immunological phenotypes.

In total, fewer than 750 healthy bone marrow donors made up the cohort. At the time of sampling, all cohort members were nominally healthy, though unrecorded immune exposures were likely present. The donor tested CMV seronegative, placing the donor among the roughly 400 seronegative members of the cohort. A peripheral blood sample was collected from each donor, and TCR beta sequencing was performed on peripheral blood mononuclear cells. Genomic DNA was extracted from the blood cell samples with the Qiagen DNeasy Blood Extraction Kit. According to the germline V gene, CDR1 reads SGHAT and CDR2 reads FQNNGV. From the cysteine up to the phenylalanine, the CDR3 has a length of 15 residues. Only CDR3 DNA is held: 45 bases, read in frame from base 1. Deletion took 2 bases off V and 2 bases off J, with a span of 10 bases between the germline ends. Comments on this clone: Its antigen target is currently unknown.

Preparation of the library involved the immunoSEQ multiplex PCR assay. For the multiplex PCR, a mixture combining 60 forward primers for TCR Vbeta segments and 13 reverse primers for TCR Jbeta segments was used. The CDR3 region of rearranged TCR beta genes was amplified from genomic DNA with a multiplex PCR assay. Amplified TCR beta libraries were sequenced as 87-base-pair reads on the Illumina HiSeq System. As for how the authors treated the data: A later analysis tallied roughly 78 million unique TCR beta chains across the 610 or so repertoires, and about 10 million of those chains were shared by two or more donors. Raw reads were error-corrected and collapsed into unique sequences by a nearest-neighbor algorithm in which closely related sequences were merged to remove PCR and sequencing errors. Alignment of CDR3 sequences to IMGT reference sequences was used to assign V, D and J gene segments. For a sequence to be retained, at least a six-nucleotide match to both a V gene segment and a J gene segment was required. A rearrangement was called productive if the CDR3 had no stop codons and remained in frame with V and J, and every other rearrangement was called non-productive. Following IMGT convention, CDR3 was defined as the stretch from the second conserved V-encoded cysteine to the conserved J-encoded phenylalanine. The earlier analysis of around 640 of the donors excluded sequences that lacked an unambiguous match to a single V gene segment. In an earlier analysis of 450 to 700 of the donors, V segments were called functional above 56.7% productive rearrangements and were called segregating when the between-donor standard deviation exceeded 5%. A statistical classification framework was developed to diagnose cytomegalovirus status using the catalog of TCR beta chain sequences. A later analysis assigned V and J genes by comparing TCR nucleotide sequences with IMGT/GENE-DB human TR gene sequences. The TCRdist pipeline was used in a later analysis to assign CDR3 sequences and most-parsimonious VDJ recombination scenarios. A later analysis defined each TCR beta chain by its CDR3 amino acid sequence plus V-gene family, and excluded reads lacking a unique V-gene family. As a way to deal with suspected cross-contamination and a sequencing artifact, a later analysis dropped more than 500 nucleotide sequences that were highly shared and had low generation probability. In a later analysis, a clonal expansion index for each public chain was calculated from normalized within-repertoire ranks of inferred template counts. In a later analysis, generation probabilities were computed with a VDJ recombination model fitted to out-of-frame rearrangements, and the resulting probabilities were checked against IGoR. In a later analysis, TCR-TCR, TCR-HLA and TCR-CMV co-occurrence was scored with hypergeometric tests, and a repertoire-size bias correction was applied to TCR pairs. In a later analysis, false discovery rates were estimated by permuting HLA or CMV assignments 20 times. In a later analysis, co-occurring TCRs were grouped using DBSCAN, and TCRdist sequence similarity was added for clustering within HLA-allele-positive subsets. Repertoires with fewer than 30,000 or more than 120,000 public chains were left out of co-occurrence clustering, as were several repertoires with anomalous nucleotide sharing. Drawn from immuneACCESS, this table holds only the in-frame rearrangements with V and J called that TCRdb kept. Clones are partly lost; checked studies trace under half to an unresolved V gene and leave the rest unexplained. V, J and clone size derive from that table, while D and trimming were established from the DNA sequence. The table for this sample lists more than 140,000 clones. The ten largest clones capture around 2.2% of the sample.

The chain was built from TRBV11-2 and TRBJ1-3; 5 matching bases give a weak D call of TRBD1. Input material: PBMCs. This sequence was found in a woman aged 18-29 years in good health and CMV-seronegative. The CDR3 region reads CASSLSGFPGNTIYF. The DNA sequence follows: TGTGCCAGCAGCTTATCAGGGTTCCCTGGAAACACCATATATTTT. Joined to the reference TRBV11-2 and TRBJ1-3 proteins, this CDR3 gives the full variable domain: EAGVAQSPRYKIIEKRQSVAFWCNPISGHATLYWYQQILGQGPKLLIQFQNNGVVDDSQLPKDRFSAERLKGVDSTLKIQPAKLEDSAVYLCASSLSGFPGNTIYFGEGSWLTVV.